The T cell receptor (beta chain) described here comes from a study of blood T cell repertoires in COVID-19. Overall study: The origin of the acute and convalescent COVID-19 samples was the United States, Italy and Spain.

Original processing methods: By means of reference gene primer amplification, nucleated cell counts were estimated. The table came from immunoSEQ multiplex PCR; TCRdb's copy has only in-frame clones and leaves some out. For V, J and clone size, that table is used; D and trimming come from the DNA. The data show about 520,000 clones, with 75% to 90% seen just once and more than 3% held by the top ten. In germline, CDR1 is SGHDN, CDR2 FVKESK. The CDR3 totals 16 residues. V dropped 3 bases and J dropped 7; count of bases not matched to a gene: 10. The receptor was derived from a human donor in a cohort sampled during active COVID-19. Sequences were obtained from peripheral blood. The rearrangement links TRBV14 to TRBJ2-1; 9 nucleotides align to TRBD2. The CDR3 DNA reads TGTGCCAGCAGCCAGGTCCTTAGCGGGAGACTGAATGAGCAGTTCTTC. Its protein product is CASSQVLSGRLNEQFF.